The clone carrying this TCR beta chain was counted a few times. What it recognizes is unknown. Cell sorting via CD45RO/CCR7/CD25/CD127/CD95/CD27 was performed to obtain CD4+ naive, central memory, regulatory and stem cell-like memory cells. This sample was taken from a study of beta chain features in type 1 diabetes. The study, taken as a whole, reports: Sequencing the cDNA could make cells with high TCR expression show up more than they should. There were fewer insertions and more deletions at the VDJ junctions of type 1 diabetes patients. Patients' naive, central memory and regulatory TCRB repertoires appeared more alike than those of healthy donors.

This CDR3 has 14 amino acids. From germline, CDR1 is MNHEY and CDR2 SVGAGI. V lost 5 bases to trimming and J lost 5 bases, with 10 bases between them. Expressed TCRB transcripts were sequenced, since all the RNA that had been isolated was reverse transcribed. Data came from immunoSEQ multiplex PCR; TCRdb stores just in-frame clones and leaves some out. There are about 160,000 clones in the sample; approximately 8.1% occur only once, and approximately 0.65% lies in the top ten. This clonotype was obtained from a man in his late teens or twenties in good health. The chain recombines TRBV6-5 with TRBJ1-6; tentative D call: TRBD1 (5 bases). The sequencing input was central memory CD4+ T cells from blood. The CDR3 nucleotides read TGTGCCAGCAGTGCGCAGGGCAATAATTCACCCCTCCACTTT. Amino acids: CASSAQGNNSPLHF.